This TCR beta chain appears in the sequencing data of a study of shared clonotypes between healthy human individuals. Overall study findings and caveats: Rarefaction curves obtained for sorted subsets showed sequencing incomplete despite large depth.

CD45RA-negative memory and CD45RA+ naive subsets were split from the CD4+ cells. An assay was performed, and its level was deep. Some clones are missing from TCRdb's copy, which holds only in-frame ones; the method was immunoSEQ multiplex PCR. The sample shows about 2.4 million clones, approximately 93% of them seen only once. In regard to this clone: Its antigen is not known.

Germline CDR1 reads SEHNR; CDR2 reads FQNEAQ (reference sequence). V was shortened by 6 bases and J by 3 bases, with 16 bases between the two germline ends. CDR3 size: 15 residues. The source material was naive CD4+ T cells from PBMCs. Subset denoted: CD45RA+ positively selected. The chain recombines TRBV7-9 with TRBJ2-3; maybe TRBD2 (5 bases). This sequence was found in a man aged 18 to 30 in good health. Some clones in this sample may be carry-over from other donors' samples. Here the CDR3 reads CASSLIVGETDTQYF. The DNA for the CDR3 is TGTGCCAGCAGTTTAATAGTCGGGGAAACAGATACGCAGTATTTT. Drawing the rest from reference TRBV7-9 and TRBJ2-3, the complete variable domain is DTGVSQNPRHKITKRGQNVTFRCDPISEHNRLYWYRQTLGQGPEFLTYFQNEAQLEKSRLLSDRFSAERPKGSFSTLEIQRTEQGDSAMYLCASSLIVGETDTQYFGPGTRLTVL.